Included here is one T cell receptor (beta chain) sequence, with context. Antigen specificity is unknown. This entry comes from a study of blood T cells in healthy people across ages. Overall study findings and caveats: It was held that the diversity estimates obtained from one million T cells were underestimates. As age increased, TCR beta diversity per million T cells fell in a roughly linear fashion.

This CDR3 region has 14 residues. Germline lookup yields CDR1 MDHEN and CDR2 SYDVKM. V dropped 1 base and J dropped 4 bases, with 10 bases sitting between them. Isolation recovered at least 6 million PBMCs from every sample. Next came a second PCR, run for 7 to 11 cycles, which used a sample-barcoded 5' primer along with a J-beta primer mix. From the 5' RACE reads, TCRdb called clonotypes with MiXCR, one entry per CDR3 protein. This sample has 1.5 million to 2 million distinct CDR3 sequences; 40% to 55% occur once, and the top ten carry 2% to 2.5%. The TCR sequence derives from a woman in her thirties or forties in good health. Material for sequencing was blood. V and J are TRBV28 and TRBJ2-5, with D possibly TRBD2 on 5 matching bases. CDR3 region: CASSLFGERETQYF. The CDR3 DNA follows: TGTGCCAGCAGTTTATTCGGGGAGAGAGAGACCCAGTACTTC.